Listed here are 13 T cell receptor beta chains from one sample, sequenced in a study of read filtering for tumor transcriptome and immune sequencing. The library was built from about 400 ng RNA with molecular barcoded adaptors for alpha/delta and beta/gamma chains. TCRdb re-derived calls from the reads in MiXCR, one entry per CDR3 protein. The sample lists about 130,000 distinct CDR3 sequences, over 10% occurring once. The specimen sequenced was a population of CD138-negative cells sorted from bone marrow. These receptors all come from a donor over 35 with multiple myeloma.

The V gene is TRBV20-1, the J gene TRBJ1-4; weak D call: TRBD2 (6 bases). The J call may be incorrect, as the DNA end agrees better with TRBJ2-3. The CDR3 consists of 12 residues. Looked up from germline, CDR1 is DFQATT and CDR2 is SNEGSKA (reference sequence). The CDR3, as DNA: TGCAGTGCCCCGGCCGCGGGGGATACGCAGTATTTT. This translates into CSAPAAGDTQYF.

Of note for this clonotype: This may be a read error, as it is one base from a much larger clone. This chain uses TRBV5-1 with TRBJ2-2; 10 bases are a match to TRBD2. Germline loops: CDR1 SGHRS, CDR2 YFSETQ. This CDR3 contains 17 residues. This CDR3 reads CTSSLATTSGVTGELFF. The CDR3 coding sequence is TGCACCAGCAGCTTGGCCACCACTAGCGGGGTCACCGGGGAGCTGTTTTTT. The whole variable domain, filled in from reference TRBV5-1 and TRBJ2-2, reads KAGVTQTPRYLIKTRGQQVTLSCSPISGHRSVSWYQQTPGQGLQFLFEYFSETQRNKGNFPGRFSGRQFSNSRSEMNVSTLELGDSALYLCTSSLATTSGVTGELFFGEGSRLTVL.

A remark on this clonotype: Possible read error: a much larger clone is one base away. This chain connects TRBV28 to TRBJ1-4; 7 bases are shared with TRBD1. Germline loops: CDR1 MDHEN, CDR2 SYDVKM. The CDR3 has 15 amino acids. The CDR3 DNA sequence: TGTGCCAGCAGCATTACCGGGACAGCCGATGAAGAACTGTTTTTT. Protein sequence: CASSITGTADEELFF.

This clonotype has a count of ten or more. The V gene is TRBV7-9, the J gene TRBJ2-2; TRBD1 agrees at 7 bases. Trimming cost V 5 bases and J 6 bases; bases outside gene matches: 6. This CDR3 is built from 14 residues. Germline assignment: CDR1 SEHNR and CDR2 FQNEAQ (reference sequence). The CDR3: CASSRDRVAGELFF. The DNA for the CDR3 is TGTGCCAGCAGCCGCGACAGGGTAGCCGGGGAGCTGTTTTTT.

This clonotype appeared many times. The chain has TRBV20-1 and TRBJ2-1; 11 bases line up with TRBD1. CDR1 and CDR2 (germline): DFQATT, SNEGSKA (reference sequence). The CDR3 loop spans 17 amino acids. J lost 10 bases, V lost 4 bases, and 18 bases had no gene match. The CDR3 loop is CSATRTGGAGRLGEQFF. In nucleotides, the CDR3 is TGCAGTGCTACCCGGACAGGGGGCGCCGGGAGGCTTGGGGAGCAGTTCTTC.

This clonotype was counted at least ten times. The genes are TRBV7-8 and TRBJ2-7; tentative D call: TRBD1 (5 bases). This CDR3 has 13 residues. Between the trimmed V and J ends, which lost 3 bases and 2 bases, there was a span of 8 bases. Germline CDR1 SGHVS, CDR2 FQNEAQ. CDR3 amino acids: CASSFETAYEQYF. Written as DNA, the CDR3 is TGTGCCAGCAGCTTCGAGACAGCCTACGAGCAGTACTTC.

This clonotype is classed as medium-sized. This chain connects TRBV11-3 to TRBJ2-1; possible D gene TRBD1, 6 bases. The CDR3 has 15 amino acids. Trimming shortened V by 5 bases and J by 7 bases, and 18 bases separated the two germline ends. Germline V gene data show CDR1 as SGHNT and CDR2 as YENEEA. CDR3 bases: TGTGCCAGCAGCATCGGGACCCAAAGGGGGAATGAGCAGTTCTTC. This gives the protein CASSIGTQRGNEQFF.

This clonotype showed up many times. The chain has TRBV20-1 and TRBJ2-2; TRBD2 matches at 9 bases. The V gene end was trimmed by 1 base and the J gene end by 0 bases; junction bases not matched to a gene: 6. This CDR3 has 17 amino acids. The V gene's germline CDR1 is DFQATT and CDR2 SNEGSKA (reference sequence). CDR3 amino acids: CSARGSSGVANTGELFF. The CDR3 DNA reads TGCAGTGCTAGAGGTTCTAGCGGGGTAGCGAACACCGGGGAGCTGTTTTTT.

In this sample, this clonotype turned up many times. The chain recombines TRBV11-2 with TRBJ2-1, with a tentative D call TRBD1 (5 bases). In germline, CDR1 is SGHAT, CDR2 FQNNGV. V was shortened by 1 base and J by 1 base, with 8 bases between the two germline ends. CDR3 length equals 15 residues. The CDR3 loop reads CASSLVGASYNEQFF. The CDR3 coding sequence is TGTGCCAGCAGCTTAGTAGGGGCTTCCTACAATGAGCAGTTCTTC.

This clonotype has at least ten counts. The rearrangement joins TRBV5-1 to TRBJ2-1; no clear D. Germline V gene sequence: CDR1 SGHRS, CDR2 YFSETQ. This CDR3 has 17 residues. V was cut by 4 bases and J by 3 bases, with 20 bases left in between. The CDR3 DNA reads TGCGCCAGCAGCCCCGGCCCTCCTCAAGGGAACTACAATGAGCAGTTCTTC. Amino acids: CASSPGPPQGNYNEQFF.

A note on this clonotype: A single base separates this from a much larger clone, so it may be a read error. The chain combines TRBV3-1 with TRBJ1-1; D is uncertain. Germline lookup yields CDR1 LGHDT and CDR2 YNNKEL (reference sequence). The CDR3 totals 13 residues. CDR3 region: CACSQARNTEAFF. The CDR3 bases are TGTGCCTGCAGCCAGGCCAGGAACACTGAAGCTTTCTTT.

The V call is TRBV2, the J call TRBJ2-3; weak D call: TRBD2 (5 bases). This CDR3 is built from 13 residues. V gave up 4 bases and J gave up 6 bases, with 11 bases separating them. The germline V gene encodes CDR1 SNHLY and CDR2 FYNNEI. This CDR3 is CASSVRAADTQYF. The CDR3, as DNA: TGTGCCAGCAGTGTGAGGGCGGCCGATACGCAGTATTTT.

This clonotype was observed a few times. The V call is TRBV29-1, the J call TRBJ2-3, with 7 bases fitting TRBD2. The junction had 6 bases not matched to a gene; V was cut back by 1 base and J by 2 bases. The CDR3 spans 15 residues. Germline values: CDR1 SQVTM, CDR2 ANQGSEA. The CDR3 protein is CSVEVPGLITDTQYF. The CDR3 DNA follows: TGCAGCGTTGAAGTACCGGGACTAATCACAGATACGCAGTATTTT.